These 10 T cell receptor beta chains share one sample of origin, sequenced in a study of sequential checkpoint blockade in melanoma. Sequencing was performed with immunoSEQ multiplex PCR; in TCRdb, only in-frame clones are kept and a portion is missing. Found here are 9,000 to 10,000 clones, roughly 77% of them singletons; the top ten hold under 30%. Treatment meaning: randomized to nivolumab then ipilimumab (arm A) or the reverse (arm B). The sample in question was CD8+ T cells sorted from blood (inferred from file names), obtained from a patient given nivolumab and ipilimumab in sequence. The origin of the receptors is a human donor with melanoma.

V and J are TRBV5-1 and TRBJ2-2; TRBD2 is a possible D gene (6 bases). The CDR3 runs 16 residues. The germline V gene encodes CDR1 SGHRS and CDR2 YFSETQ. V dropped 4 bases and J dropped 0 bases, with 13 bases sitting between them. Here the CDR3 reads CASSGRDSSNTGELFF. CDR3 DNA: TGCGCCAGCAGCGGCCGGGACTCATCGAACACCGGGGAGCTGTTTTTT.

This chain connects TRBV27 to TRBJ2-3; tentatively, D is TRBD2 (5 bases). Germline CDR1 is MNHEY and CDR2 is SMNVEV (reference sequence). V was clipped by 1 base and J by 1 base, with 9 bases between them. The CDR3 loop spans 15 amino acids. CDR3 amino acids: CASSLWDSGTDTQYF. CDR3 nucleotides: TGTGCCAGCAGTTTATGGGATAGCGGCACAGATACGCAGTATTTT.

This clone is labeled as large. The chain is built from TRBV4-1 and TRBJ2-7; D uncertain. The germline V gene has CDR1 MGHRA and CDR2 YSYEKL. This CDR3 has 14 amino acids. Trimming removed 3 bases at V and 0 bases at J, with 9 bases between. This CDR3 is CASSHTTSSYEQYF. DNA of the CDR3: TGCGCCAGCAGCCACACTACAAGCTCCTACGAGCAGTACTTC.

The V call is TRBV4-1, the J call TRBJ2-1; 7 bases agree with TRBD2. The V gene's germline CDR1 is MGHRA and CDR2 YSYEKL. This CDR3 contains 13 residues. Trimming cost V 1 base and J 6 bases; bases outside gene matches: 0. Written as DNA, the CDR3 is TGCGCCAGCAGCCAAGGACTAGCCAATGAGCAGTTCTTC. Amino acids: CASSQGLANEQFF.

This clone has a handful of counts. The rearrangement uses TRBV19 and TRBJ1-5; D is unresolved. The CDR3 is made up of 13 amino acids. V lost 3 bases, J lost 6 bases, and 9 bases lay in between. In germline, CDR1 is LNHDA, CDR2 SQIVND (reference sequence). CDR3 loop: CASSMGGLQPQHF. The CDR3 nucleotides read TGTGCCAGTAGTATGGGTGGGCTTCAGCCCCAGCATTTT.

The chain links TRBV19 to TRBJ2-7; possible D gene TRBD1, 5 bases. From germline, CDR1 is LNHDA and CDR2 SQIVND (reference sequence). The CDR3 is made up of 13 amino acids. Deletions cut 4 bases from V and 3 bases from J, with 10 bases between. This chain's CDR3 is CASSTTANYEQYF. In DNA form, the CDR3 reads TGTGCCAGTAGTACGACAGCAAACTACGAGCAGTACTTC.

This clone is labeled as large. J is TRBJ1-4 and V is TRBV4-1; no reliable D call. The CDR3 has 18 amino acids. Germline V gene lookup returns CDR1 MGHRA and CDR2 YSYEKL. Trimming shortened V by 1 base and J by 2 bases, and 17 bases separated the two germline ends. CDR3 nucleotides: TGCGCCAGCAGCCAAGGGGCCGATTTGAGGGCTACTAATGAAAAACTGTTTTTT. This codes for CASSQGADLRATNEKLFF.

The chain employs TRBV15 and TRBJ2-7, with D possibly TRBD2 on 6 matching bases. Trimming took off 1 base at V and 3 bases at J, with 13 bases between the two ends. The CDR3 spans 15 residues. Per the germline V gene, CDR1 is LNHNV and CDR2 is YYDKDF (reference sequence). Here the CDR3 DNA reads TGTGCCACCAGCAGAGTGGAGGGTTCCTTCTACGAGCAGTACTTC. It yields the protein CATSRVEGSFYEQYF.

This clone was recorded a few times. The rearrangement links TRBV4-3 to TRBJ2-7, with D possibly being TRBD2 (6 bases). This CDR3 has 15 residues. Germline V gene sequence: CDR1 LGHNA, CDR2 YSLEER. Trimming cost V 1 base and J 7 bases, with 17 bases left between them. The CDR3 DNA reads TGCGCCAGCAGCCAAGGGACGGGAAAACGGGGGGAGCAGTACTTC. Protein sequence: CASSQGTGKRGEQYF.

In DNA form, the CDR3 reads TGTGCCAGCAGTTTATCAAGGGGGCGAATCAACGAGCAGTACTTC. Protein: CASSLSRGRINEQYF. The rearrangement uses TRBV27 and TRBJ2-7; 7 bases are shared with TRBD1. CDR1 and CDR2 from the germline V gene are MNHEY and SMNVEV (reference sequence). J gave up 5 bases and V 0 bases, and 7 bases lay outside the gene matches. This CDR3 contains 15 residues.